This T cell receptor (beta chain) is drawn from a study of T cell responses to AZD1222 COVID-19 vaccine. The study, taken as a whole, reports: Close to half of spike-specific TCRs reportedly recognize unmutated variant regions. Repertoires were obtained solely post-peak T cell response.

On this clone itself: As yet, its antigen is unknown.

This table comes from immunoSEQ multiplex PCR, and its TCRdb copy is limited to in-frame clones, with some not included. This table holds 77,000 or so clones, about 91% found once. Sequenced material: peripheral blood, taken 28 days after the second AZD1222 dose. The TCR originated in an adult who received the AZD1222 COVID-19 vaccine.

CDR3 in DNA: TGTGCCAGCAGTTCCCCCTACCAGCCCCAGCATTTT. This gives the protein CASSSPYQPQHF. This chain joins TRBV27 and TRBJ1-5; D is unresolved. In germline, CDR1 is MNHEY, CDR2 SMNVEV (reference sequence). CDR3 size: 12 residues. Deletions cut 4 bases from V and 7 bases from J, with 8 bases between.